This T cell receptor beta chain stems from a study of T cell repertoires in cytomegalovirus infection. Notes on the study in general: Carriers of CMV and the relevant HLA type were discriminated by public TCR beta frequency. The study found HLA-C-restricted CMV-specific TCR beta clonotypes dominating the ex vivo response.

A word on this clonotype: The target antigen is unknown.

Each CDR3 protein is one row after TCRdb ran MiXCR on the reads. The sample lists just over 150,000 distinct CDR3 sequences, 23% occurring once. Germline lookup yields CDR1 MDHEN and CDR2 SYDVKM. The CDR3 is made up of 15 amino acids. V lost 6 bases and J lost 5; bases outside the gene matches: 6. This TCR was recovered from a human donor in good health (CMV status not recorded). Some clones in this sample may be carry-over from other donors' samples. Sequenced: PBMCs. V and J are TRBV28 and TRBJ2-2; 10 bases match TRBD1. The CDR3 reads CASRPGQGRTGELFF. CDR3 nucleotides: TGTGCCAGCAGACCGGGACAGGGGAGGACCGGGGAGCTGTTTTTT.